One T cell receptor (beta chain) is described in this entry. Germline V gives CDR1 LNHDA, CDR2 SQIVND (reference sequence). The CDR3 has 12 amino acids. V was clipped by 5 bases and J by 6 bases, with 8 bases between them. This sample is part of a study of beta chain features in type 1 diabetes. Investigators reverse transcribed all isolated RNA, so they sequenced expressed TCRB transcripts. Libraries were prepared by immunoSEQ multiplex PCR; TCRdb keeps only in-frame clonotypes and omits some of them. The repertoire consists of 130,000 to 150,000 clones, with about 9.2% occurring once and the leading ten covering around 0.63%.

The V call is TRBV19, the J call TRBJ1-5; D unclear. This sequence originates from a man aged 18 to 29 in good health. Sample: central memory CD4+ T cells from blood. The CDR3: CASSFGSQPQHF. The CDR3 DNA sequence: TGTGCCAGTAGTTTCGGGTCTCAGCCCCAGCATTTT.